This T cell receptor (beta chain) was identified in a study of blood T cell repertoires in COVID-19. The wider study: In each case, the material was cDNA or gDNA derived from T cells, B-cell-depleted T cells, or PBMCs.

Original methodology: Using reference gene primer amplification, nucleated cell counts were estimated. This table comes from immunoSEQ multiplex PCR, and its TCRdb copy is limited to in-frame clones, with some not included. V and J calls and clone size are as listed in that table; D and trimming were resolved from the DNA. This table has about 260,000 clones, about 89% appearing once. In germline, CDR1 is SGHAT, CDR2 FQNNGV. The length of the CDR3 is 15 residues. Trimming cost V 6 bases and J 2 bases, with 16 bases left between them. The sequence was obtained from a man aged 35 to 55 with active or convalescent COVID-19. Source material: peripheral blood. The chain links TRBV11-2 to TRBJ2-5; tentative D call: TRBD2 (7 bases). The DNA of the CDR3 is TGTGCCAGCAGGGAAAGGGGGGGATGGCAAGAGACCCAGTACTTC. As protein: CASRERGGWQETQYF.